Following are 19 T cell receptor beta chains from one sample sequenced in a study of control samples from healthy donors and cancer patients. Assay: immunoSEQ multiplex PCR; the TCRdb copy retains only in-frame clones and omits some. Of tens of thousands of clones listed, around 80% are singletons. The sequencing sample was made of PBMCs. All receptors come from a man in his sixties with head and neck cancer.

The rearrangement joins TRBV29-1 to TRBJ1-1; possible D gene TRBD1, 6 bases. CDR1 is SQVTM and CDR2 is ANQGSEA in the germline V gene. Trimming removed 6 bases at V and 2 bases at J, with 7 bases between. CDR3 length equals 11 residues. CDR3 DNA: TGCAGCGTGGGACATAACACTGAAGCTTTCTTT. This sequence encodes CSVGHNTEAFF.

The chain employs TRBV7-6 and TRBJ2-5; 8 bases are shared with TRBD2. Germline CDR1 and CDR2: SGHVS and FNYEAQ. V shed 0 bases and J 5 bases; nucleotides not matched to a gene: 8. CDR3 length: 16 amino acids. CDR3 in amino acids: CASSLAPAGVGETQYF. The CDR3 bases are TGTGCCAGCAGCTTAGCGCCAGCGGGAGTGGGGGAGACCCAGTACTTC.

To note about this clone: Other DNA sequences in this specimen translate into the identical CDR3. V usage is TRBV7-9 and J usage is TRBJ2-7; D call uncertain. Germline CDR1 reads SEHNR; CDR2 reads FQNEAQ (reference sequence). The V and J ends lost 5 bases and 3 bases respectively, with 5 bases between them. This CDR3 is built from 11 residues. CDR3 amino acids: CASSLNYEQYF. The CDR3 DNA reads TGTGCCAGCAGCCTGAACTACGAGCAGTACTTC.

CDR3 coding DNA: TGTGCCAGCAGTGAGTGGGGACAGGGCTACGAGCAGTACTTC. Residues: CASSEWGQGYEQYF. The chain combines TRBV6-1 with TRBJ2-7; 9 bases agree with TRBD1. CDR1 is MNHNS and CDR2 is SASEGT in the germline V gene. The CDR3 length is 14 residues. The ends lost 3 bases at V and 3 bases at J; junction bases unmatched: 3.

The gene calls are TRBV10-3 and TRBJ2-1; the D is unclear. This CDR3 has 13 residues. The V gene's germline CDR1 is ENHRY and CDR2 SYGVKD. The V end lost 10 bases, the J end lost 3 bases, and 13 bases lay between the germline ends. CDR3 in amino acids: CATSDGNYNEQFF. For the CDR3, the DNA is TGTGCCACCTCGGACGGAAACTACAATGAGCAGTTCTTC.

The chain joins TRBV5-6 to TRBJ1-1; D call uncertain. The ends were cut back, 1 base at V and 1 base at J, with 8 bases in the middle. The V gene's germline CDR1 is SGHDT and CDR2 YYEEEE. This CDR3 spans 14 amino acids. The CDR3 here is CASSLYIQNTEAFF. In DNA, the CDR3 is TGTGCCAGCAGCTTGTATATACAGAACACTGAAGCTTTCTTT.

V usage is TRBV6-5 and J usage is TRBJ2-2; no clear D gene. There are 14 residues in the CDR3. Between the trimmed V and J ends, which lost 7 bases and 6 bases, there was a span of 15 bases. Germline CDR1 is MNHEY and CDR2 is SVGAGI. The CDR3 DNA reads TGTGCCAGCAAGCCAAGGGCCTTGTCCGGGGAGCTGTTTTTT. This gives the protein CASKPRALSGELFF.

The chain uses TRBV19 and TRBJ2-7, with D unresolved. V shed 6 bases and J shed 3 bases, with 6 bases lying between them. Germline values: CDR1 LNHDA, CDR2 SQIVND (reference sequence). CDR3 size: 11 residues. The DNA of the CDR3 is TGTGCCAGTAGCGACCGCTACGAGCAGTACTTC. Its protein product is CASSDRYEQYF.

The chain couples TRBV12-3 or TRBV12-4 to TRBJ2-3; D is possibly TRBD2 (6 bases). This CDR3 region has 13 residues. V was trimmed by 5 bases and J by 6 bases, leaving 12 bases between them. The CDR3 reads CASSPGDRDTQYF. CDR3 sequence (DNA): TGTGCCAGCAGTCCGGGGGACCGTGATACGCAGTATTTT.

This clone was counted once. The chain employs TRBV4-2 and TRBJ2-3, with 9 bases identical to TRBD2. Germline assignment: CDR1 LGHNA and CDR2 YNFKEQ. V was clipped by 0 bases and J by 5 bases; unmatched bases: 6. This CDR3 spans 16 amino acids. CDR3 coding DNA: TGTGCCAGCAGCCAAGATAGCGGGAGAACGGTAGATACGCAGTATTTT. Its translation: CASSQDSGRTVDTQYF.

The V call is TRBV12-5, the J call TRBJ1-5; TRBD1 might be the D (5 bases). Trimming removed 3 bases from V and 5 bases from J, with 11 bases in between. This CDR3 comprises 14 residues. Germline loops: CDR1 LGHNT, CDR2 FRNRAP. CDR3 region: CASGLGQGDQPQHF. The DNA for the CDR3 is TGTGCTAGTGGTTTAGGCCAGGGCGATCAGCCCCAGCATTTT.

The J gene is TRBJ2-4, the V gene TRBV5-1; D is perhaps TRBD1 (5 bases). This CDR3 region has 16 residues. V dropped 0 bases and J dropped 7 bases, with 17 bases sitting between them. The germline CDR1 and CDR2 sequences are SGHRS and YFSETQ. For the CDR3, the DNA is TGCGCCAGCAGCTTGGGGTCACAGGTTGAACGGAACATTCAGTACTTC. Translating it yields CASSLGSQVERNIQYF.

CDR3 nucleotides: TGTGCCAGCACGCAGACAAAGTTAGACAATGAGCAGTTCTTC. Its protein is CASTQTKLDNEQFF. The rearrangement uses TRBV18 and TRBJ2-1; D is ambiguous. Between the trimmed V and J ends, which lost 8 bases and 5 bases, there was a span of 16 bases. The CDR3 is 14 residues long. Germline values: CDR1 KGHSH, CDR2 LQKENI.

This chain connects TRBV5-4 to TRBJ2-7, with TRBD1 matching over 8 bases. The V and J ends lost 4 bases and 5 bases, in that order; junction bases with no gene match: 8. Germline V gene sequence: CDR1 SGHNT, CDR2 YYREEE (reference sequence). The CDR3 loop spans 14 amino acids. The DNA for the CDR3 is TGTGCCAGCAGCATCGACAGGGGCACCAACGAGCAGTACTTC. Protein: CASSIDRGTNEQYF.

This chain uses TRBV9 with TRBJ2-7, with D perhaps TRBD2 (7 bases). Germline lookup yields CDR1 SGDLS and CDR2 YYNGEE. The CDR3 is 15 residues long. The ends were cut back, 4 bases at V and 3 bases at J, with 17 bases in the middle. Here the CDR3 reads CASSPRGQGGYEQYF. The CDR3 DNA reads TGTGCCAGCAGCCCGCGGGGGCAGGGTGGCTACGAGCAGTACTTC.

The chain couples TRBV24-1 to TRBJ2-5; no clear D. Trimming removed 4 bases from V and 2 bases from J, with 7 bases in between. The length of the CDR3 is 13 residues. CDR1 is KGHDR, CDR2 SFDVKD, per germline. DNA of the CDR3: TGTGCCACCAGTGACGGCCGGCAAGAGACCCAGTACTTC. It codes for CATSDGRQETQYF.

The chain employs TRBV7-3 and TRBJ1-1; D remains unclear. Germline CDR1 reads SGHTA; CDR2 reads FQGTGA. The CDR3 has 13 residues. Trimming left V 2 bases short and J 1 base short, with 5 bases between. CDR3 bases: TGTGCCAGCAGCTTATATCCGAACACTGAAGCTTTCTTT. Residues: CASSLYPNTEAFF.

V gene TRBV6-6 combines with J gene TRBJ2-7, with D perhaps given as TRBD1 or TRBD2 (5 bases each). Germline CDR1 is MNHNY and CDR2 is SVGAGI (reference sequence). The V end lost 5 bases, the J end lost 7 bases, and 15 bases lay between the germline ends. This CDR3 has 13 amino acids. The CDR3 DNA follows: TGTGCCAGCAGTACGGGACGCGTCGCGGAGCAGTACTTC. This translates into CASSTGRVAEQYF.

This clone was counted only a few times. This chain connects TRBV5-8 to TRBJ1-5; D is unresolved. Germline assignment: CDR1 SGHTS and CDR2 YDEGEE. CDR3 length: 13 amino acids. The germline V and J ends were trimmed by 1 base and 3 bases, with 5 bases remaining between them. CDR3 sequence (DNA): TGTGCCAGCAGCTTGATCTTCAATCAGCCCCAGCATTTT. This translates into CASSLIFNQPQHF.